These 19 T cell receptor beta chains share one sample of origin, sequenced in a study of T cell responses to AZD1222 COVID-19 vaccine. This table comes from immunoSEQ multiplex PCR, and its TCRdb copy is limited to in-frame clones, with some not included. The table has approximately 150,000 clones, around 88% seen once; the top ten hold around 3.4%. The material sequenced was peripheral blood, taken on day 0 of MenACWY control vaccination. The receptors derive from an adult in good health.

This rearrangement joins TRBV2 to TRBJ1-1, with 7 bases aligning to TRBD1. The germline V gene has CDR1 SNHLY and CDR2 FYNNEI. The CDR3 spans 13 residues. Germline trimming cut 11 bases from V and 4 bases from J; bases unmatched to any gene: 10. In nucleotides, the CDR3 is TGTGCCGAGAGGTTCGACAGGGTCACTGAAGCTTTCTTT. Its translation: CAERFDRVTEAFF.

The J gene is TRBJ2-1, the V gene TRBV7-9, with TRBD2 as a possible D gene (5 bases). This CDR3 region has 15 residues. V was cut by 2 bases and J by 1 base, with 9 bases left in between. Germline V CDR1 and CDR2: SEHNR, FQNEAQ (reference sequence). CDR3 DNA: TGTGCCAGCAGCTTAAGGCGGGCTTCCTACAATGAGCAGTTCTTC. This gives the protein CASSLRRASYNEQFF.

This clone was seen once. The chain joins TRBV6-5 to TRBJ2-5, with D tentatively TRBD1 (6 bases). The V gene's germline CDR1 is MNHEY and CDR2 SVGAGI. CDR3 length: 13 residues. V was shortened by 7 bases and J by 9 bases, with 18 bases between the two germline ends. CDR3 sequence: CASMVPGQWAQYF. The CDR3 DNA is TGTGCCAGCATGGTCCCAGGACAGTGGGCCCAGTACTTC.

The count of this clone is one. This sequence joins TRBV15 and TRBJ2-7; weak D call: TRBD2 (5 bases). Between the trimmed V and J ends, which lost 8 bases and 5 bases, there was a span of 10 bases. This CDR3 contains 11 residues. Looked up from germline, CDR1 is LNHNV and CDR2 is YYDKDF (reference sequence). The CDR3 is CATAVGDEQYF. CDR3 nucleotides: TGTGCCACCGCCGTGGGAGACGAGCAGTACTTC.

The chain is built from TRBV19 and TRBJ2-6; D call uncertain. Germline values: CDR1 LNHDA, CDR2 SQIVND (reference sequence). Trimming left V 7 bases short and J 0 bases short, with 10 bases between. The CDR3 runs 15 residues. Written as DNA, the CDR3 is TGTGCCAGTAACCATAGGGACTCTGGGGCCAACGTCCTGACTTTC. The encoded protein is CASNHRDSGANVLTF.

The chain joins TRBV29-1 to TRBJ1-4; 10 nucleotides agree with TRBD1. Germline values: CDR1 SQVTM, CDR2 ANQGSEA. V shed 7 bases and J 12 bases; nucleotides not matched to a gene: 2. The CDR3 loop spans 10 amino acids. The CDR3 nucleotides read TGCAGCGCCGGACAGGGGGAACTGTTTTTT. Translated: CSAGQGELFF.

The chain has TRBV3-1 (or the pseudogene TRBV3-2) and TRBJ2-1; 9 positions match TRBD2. After removal of 2 bases from V and 6 bases from J, the junction contained 8 bases not matched to a gene. The CDR3 is 16 residues long. From germline, CDR1 is LGHDT and CDR2 YNNKEL (reference sequence). CDR3 loop: CASSQRSSGGCNEQFF. CDR3 sequence (DNA): TGTGCCAGCAGCCAAAGATCAAGCGGGGGGTGCAATGAGCAGTTCTTC.

The genes are TRBV5-1 and TRBJ1-4, with D uncertain. V was trimmed by 4 bases and J by 6 bases, leaving 16 bases between them. From germline, CDR1 is SGHRS and CDR2 YFSETQ. CDR3 length: 15 residues. For the CDR3, the DNA is TGCGCCAGCAGCCGAGGGCCAGAGGCCTATGAAAAACTGTTTTTT. Protein product: CASSRGPEAYEKLFF.

This clone came up once. The rearrangement joins TRBV25-1 to TRBJ1-2, with 8 bases identical to TRBD1. CDR1 is MGHDK, CDR2 SYGVNS, per germline. V shed 4 bases and J 4 bases; nucleotides not matched to a gene: 2. The CDR3 spans 13 residues. CDR3 DNA sequence: TGTGCCAGCAGTGCTGGGACAGGCTATGGCTACACCTTC. It encodes CASSAGTGYGYTF.

The chain carries TRBV5-5 and TRBJ2-7, with D perhaps assigned TRBD1 or TRBD2 (6 bases each). The CDR3 covers 13 residues. V gave up 0 bases and J gave up 6 bases, with 10 bases separating them. The V gene's germline CDR1 is SGHKS and CDR2 YYEKEE (reference sequence). The CDR3 protein is CASSLVGGTEQYF. Written as DNA, the CDR3 is TGTGCCAGCAGCTTGGTAGGGGGGACCGAGCAGTACTTC.

The chain carries TRBV6-5 and TRBJ2-1, with 8 bases lining up with TRBD1. Germline V gene sequence: CDR1 MNHEY, CDR2 SVGAGI. V lost 10 bases, J lost 7 bases, and 9 bases stayed unmatched. The CDR3 extends over 13 amino acids. The CDR3 protein is CATTPRTGNEQFF. The CDR3 DNA is TGTGCCACCACCCCCCGGACAGGGAATGAGCAGTTCTTC.

The CDR3 spells CASTTKTGGYGYTF. For the CDR3, the DNA is TGTGCCAGCACCACAAAGACAGGGGGGTATGGCTACACCTTC. The chain couples TRBV2 to TRBJ1-2; TRBD1 matches 9 bases. J was trimmed by 5 bases and V by 7 bases; bases with no gene match: 8. From germline, CDR1 is SNHLY and CDR2 FYNNEI. CDR3 length equals 14 residues.

This chain joins TRBV19 and TRBJ1-3; D gene uncertain. V gave up 6 bases and J gave up 0 bases, with 9 bases separating them. The CDR3 has 14 amino acids. Germline V gene lookup returns CDR1 LNHDA and CDR2 SQIVND (reference sequence). The CDR3 sequence is CASRVRYSGNTIYF. CDR3 bases: TGTGCCAGTAGGGTCAGGTACTCTGGAAACACCATATATTTT.

CDR3 sequence: CASSLARGYEQYF. DNA of the CDR3: TGTGCCAGCAGTTTAGCGCGGGGGTACGAGCAGTACTTC. This sequence joins TRBV12-3 or TRBV12-4 and TRBJ2-7; 7 nucleotides match TRBD2. Losses at the gene ends were 0 bases for V and 4 bases for J; bases not matched to a gene: 0. This CDR3 is built from 13 residues.

This rearrangement joins TRBV6-5 to TRBJ2-6; possible D gene TRBD2, 5 bases. Per the germline V gene, CDR1 is MNHEY and CDR2 is SVGAGI. V dropped 8 bases and J dropped 0 bases, with 11 bases sitting between them. The CDR3 runs to 15 residues. Here the CDR3 reads CASGTLGSGANVLTF. Written as DNA, the CDR3 is TGTGCCAGCGGCACACTAGGCTCTGGGGCCAACGTCCTGACTTTC.

The V call is TRBV7-3, the J call TRBJ2-1; D unclear. Germline CDR1 is SGHTA and CDR2 is FQGTGA. The CDR3 contains 15 residues. Trimming left V 2 bases short and J 0 bases short, with 8 bases between. The CDR3 DNA is TGTGCCAGCAGCTTACGCAGATCCTCCTACAATGAGCAGTTCTTC. Its translation: CASSLRRSSYNEQFF. Combining the CDR3 with reference TRBV7-3 and TRBJ2-1 gives the whole variable domain GAGVSQTPSNKVTEKGKYVELRCDPISGHTALYWYRQSLGQGPEFLIYFQGTGAADDSGLPNDRFFAVRPEGSVSTLKIQRTERGDSAVYLCASSLRRSSYNEQFFGPGTRLTVL.

The J gene is TRBJ1-1, the V gene TRBV6-5; tentatively, D is TRBD1 (5 bases). Germline CDR1 and CDR2: MNHEY and SVGAGI. With 2 bases removed from V and 4 bases from J, the gap between germline ends came to 8 bases. This CDR3 contains 13 residues. DNA of the CDR3: TGTGCCAGCAGTTACAGAGGGGCCACTGAAGCTTTCTTT. Translating it yields CASSYRGATEAFF.

The chain couples TRBV6-5 to TRBJ2-5; D remains ambiguous. The germline V gene encodes CDR1 MNHEY and CDR2 SVGAGI. The V end lost 2 bases, the J end lost 5 bases, and 9 bases lay between the germline ends. The CDR3 is made up of 13 amino acids. As DNA, the CDR3 is TGTGCCAGCAGTTACCAGCCGAGGGAGACCCAGTACTTC. Amino acids: CASSYQPRETQYF.

V usage is TRBV4-3 and J usage is TRBJ1-2; no reliable D call. The germline V gene encodes CDR1 LGHNA and CDR2 YSLEER. CDR3 length: 17 amino acids. The germline V and J ends were trimmed by 0 bases and 0 bases, with 14 bases remaining between them. The CDR3 is CASSQEGGGPANYGYTF. The DNA for the CDR3 is TGCGCCAGCAGCCAAGAAGGAGGCGGGCCCGCTAACTATGGCTACACCTTC.